Listed below are T cell receptor beta chains from one sample, sequenced in a study of blood T cell repertoires in COVID-19. Profiled with immunoSEQ multiplex PCR; TCRdb holds only in-frame clones, not every one. The repertoire consists of fewer than 200,000 clones, with roughly 79% occurring once and the leading ten covering approximately 26%. The sequencing sample was made of peripheral blood. Receptors were obtained from a woman between 70 and 85 years old with acute or convalescent COVID-19. The CDR3 runs from the conserved cysteine through the conserved F or W. Each record gives: clone size, J gene, CDR3 length, V gene, D gene, CDR3 protein, CDR3 DNA. A D gene is named only where the DNA matches it firmly. A row's size may be missing; if present it is once, few, many or a size class.

clone_size: NA; j_call: TRBJ2-7; cdr3_length: 11; v_call: TRBV6-2/TRBV6-3; d_call: NA; cdr3_aa: CASSPYYEQYF; cdr3_nt: TGTGCCAGCAGCCCGTACTACGAGCAGTACTTC
clone_size: NA; j_call: TRBJ2-2; cdr3_length: 19; v_call: TRBV5-4; d_call: TRBD2; cdr3_aa: CASSFPPGLAGGSTGELFF; cdr3_nt: TGTGCCAGCAGCTTTCCCCCGGGACTAGCGGGAGGAAGCACCGGGGAGCTGTTTTTT
clone_size: NA; j_call: TRBJ1-6; cdr3_length: 16; v_call: TRBV5-1; d_call: TRBD1; cdr3_aa: CASSLVGQGRGSPLHF; cdr3_nt: TGCGCCAGCAGCTTGGTGGGACAGGGTAGAGGTTCACCCCTCCACTTT
clone_size: NA; j_call: TRBJ2-7; cdr3_length: 15; v_call: TRBV3-1/TRBV3-2; d_call: TRBD2; cdr3_aa: CASSPWTSGTYEQYF; cdr3_nt: TGTGCCAGCAGCCCATGGACTAGCGGAACATACGAGCAGTACTTC
clone_size: once; j_call: TRBJ2-5; cdr3_length: 14; v_call: TRBV30; d_call: NA; cdr3_aa: CAWSVRRGRETQYF; cdr3_nt: TGTGCCTGGAGTGTACGAAGGGGCCGAGAGACCCAGTACTTC
clone_size: NA; j_call: TRBJ2-3; cdr3_length: 14; v_call: TRBV28; d_call: NA; cdr3_aa: CASITSGATDTQYF; cdr3_nt: TGTGCCAGCATCACCAGCGGAGCCACAGATACGCAGTATTTT
clone_size: NA; j_call: TRBJ1-1; cdr3_length: 17; v_call: TRBV7-9; d_call: NA; cdr3_aa: CASSPLPYRAGNTEAFF; cdr3_nt: TGTGCCAGCAGCCCCCTCCCTTACAGGGCAGGGAACACTGAAGCTTTCTTT
clone_size: NA; j_call: TRBJ1-5; cdr3_length: 14; v_call: TRBV21-1; d_call: NA; cdr3_aa: CASSLQGGNQPQHF; cdr3_nt: TGTGCCAGCAGCCTACAGGGGGGGAATCAGCCCCAGCATTTT
clone_size: NA; j_call: TRBJ2-7; cdr3_length: 14; v_call: TRBV5-1; d_call: TRBD1; cdr3_aa: CASSTQGAGYEQYF; cdr3_nt: TGCGCCAGCAGCACCCAGGGGGCCGGGTACGAGCAGTACTTC
clone_size: NA; j_call: TRBJ1-1; cdr3_length: 16; v_call: TRBV19; d_call: TRBD1; cdr3_aa: CASSGAVGTGDTEAFF; cdr3_nt: TGTGCCAGTAGTGGAGCGGTGGGAACAGGGGACACTGAAGCTTTCTTT
clone_size: NA; j_call: TRBJ2-5; cdr3_length: 14; v_call: TRBV7-9; d_call: NA; cdr3_aa: CASSLAQGLETQYF; cdr3_nt: TGTGCCAGCAGCTTAGCGCAGGGGTTGGAGACCCAGTACTTC
clone_size: NA; j_call: TRBJ2-7; cdr3_length: 14; v_call: TRBV6-6; d_call: TRBD2; cdr3_aa: CASRQTSGRGEQYF; cdr3_nt: TGTGCCAGCAGACAAACTAGCGGGAGAGGGGAGCAGTACTTC
clone_size: NA; j_call: TRBJ2-1; cdr3_length: 14; v_call: TRBV24-1; d_call: NA; cdr3_aa: CATSDSAGVGEQFF; cdr3_nt: TGTGCCACCAGTGATTCCGCAGGGGTAGGTGAGCAGTTCTTC
clone_size: NA; j_call: TRBJ2-5; cdr3_length: 13; v_call: TRBV2; d_call: TRBD1; cdr3_aa: CASSEDREETQYF; cdr3_nt: TGTGCCAGCAGTGAGGACAGGGAAGAGACCCAGTACTTC
clone_size: NA; j_call: TRBJ1-1; cdr3_length: 15; v_call: TRBV7-3; d_call: TRBD1; cdr3_aa: CASSPGTGLHTEAFF; cdr3_nt: TGTGCCAGCAGCCCAGGGACAGGGTTACACACTGAAGCTTTCTTT
clone_size: NA; j_call: TRBJ1-4; cdr3_length: 14; v_call: TRBV19; d_call: NA; cdr3_aa: CASSPRQSNEKLFF; cdr3_nt: TGTGCCAGTAGTCCACGACAGAGTAATGAAAAACTGTTTTTT
clone_size: NA; j_call: TRBJ2-4; cdr3_length: 17; v_call: TRBV2; d_call: NA; cdr3_aa: CASRGIDRGETKNIQYF; cdr3_nt: TGTGCCAGCAGGGGTATCGACCGCGGCGAGACCAAAAACATTCAGTACTTC
clone_size: NA; j_call: TRBJ2-1; cdr3_length: 18; v_call: TRBV19; d_call: TRBD2; cdr3_aa: CASSRLAGEVYRRNEQFF; cdr3_nt: TGTGCCAGTAGTCGCTTAGCGGGAGAAGTTTACCGGAGGAATGAGCAGTTCTTC
clone_size: NA; j_call: TRBJ1-2; cdr3_length: 13; v_call: TRBV6-5; d_call: TRBD1; cdr3_aa: CASSRGQGEGYTF; cdr3_nt: TGTGCCAGCAGTCGAGGACAGGGCGAGGGCTACACCTTC
clone_size: once; j_call: TRBJ1-1; cdr3_length: 13; v_call: TRBV20-1; d_call: TRBD1; cdr3_aa: CSASGQGDTEAFF; cdr3_nt: TGCAGTGCTAGTGGACAGGGGGACACTGAAGCTTTCTTT
clone_size: NA; j_call: TRBJ2-1; cdr3_length: 16; v_call: TRBV3-1/TRBV3-2; d_call: NA; cdr3_aa: CASSQEIGSGGNEQFF; cdr3_nt: TGTGCCAGCAGCCAAGAAATCGGGAGCGGAGGGAATGAGCAGTTCTTC
clone_size: NA; j_call: TRBJ2-2; cdr3_length: 13; v_call: TRBV3-1/TRBV3-2; d_call: NA; cdr3_aa: CASSPRDTGELFF; cdr3_nt: TGTGCCAGCAGCCCCAGGGACACCGGGGAGCTGTTTTTT
clone_size: few; j_call: TRBJ1-6; cdr3_length: 15; v_call: TRBV5-6; d_call: NA; cdr3_aa: CASSLAGLLDSPLHF; cdr3_nt: TGTGCCAGCAGCTTGGCCGGACTGCTTGATTCACCCCTCCACTTT
clone_size: NA; j_call: TRBJ2-3; cdr3_length: 17; v_call: TRBV20-1; d_call: TRBD2; cdr3_aa: CSASRLAGGLSTDTQYF; cdr3_nt: TGCAGTGCTAGTCGACTAGCGGGAGGCCTAAGCACAGATACGCAGTATTTT
clone_size: NA; j_call: TRBJ1-1; cdr3_length: 14; v_call: TRBV3-1/TRBV3-2; d_call: NA; cdr3_aa: CASSQVGSNTEAFF; cdr3_nt: TGTGCCAGCAGCCAAGTTGGCTCGAACACTGAAGCTTTCTTT
clone_size: few; j_call: TRBJ2-7; cdr3_length: 13; v_call: TRBV19; d_call: NA; cdr3_aa: CASSKGIEGEQYF; cdr3_nt: TGTGCCAGTAGTAAAGGCATAGAGGGCGAGCAGTACTTC
clone_size: NA; j_call: TRBJ2-5; cdr3_length: 13; v_call: TRBV6-6; d_call: NA; cdr3_aa: CASSYSSEETQYF; cdr3_nt: TGTGCCAGCAGTTACTCATCCGAAGAGACCCAGTACTTC
clone_size: NA; j_call: TRBJ2-5; cdr3_length: 14; v_call: TRBV14; d_call: NA; cdr3_aa: CASSSTGTQETQYF; cdr3_nt: TGTGCCAGCAGCAGTACCGGGACTCAAGAGACCCAGTACTTC
clone_size: once; j_call: TRBJ2-4; cdr3_length: 14; v_call: TRBV6-1; d_call: NA; cdr3_aa: CASSERRVGNIQYF; cdr3_nt: TGTGCCAGCAGTGAACGCAGGGTAGGAAACATTCAGTACTTC
clone_size: NA; j_call: TRBJ2-7; cdr3_length: 15; v_call: TRBV3-1/TRBV3-2; d_call: TRBD2; cdr3_aa: CASSQGTGGPYEQYF; cdr3_nt: TGTGCCAGCAGCCAAGGGACGGGAGGGCCCTACGAGCAGTACTTC
clone_size: once; j_call: TRBJ2-7; cdr3_length: 13; v_call: TRBV21-1; d_call: NA; cdr3_aa: CASSRLVVYEQYF; cdr3_nt: TGTGCCAGCAGCAGACTAGTAGTCTACGAGCAGTACTTC